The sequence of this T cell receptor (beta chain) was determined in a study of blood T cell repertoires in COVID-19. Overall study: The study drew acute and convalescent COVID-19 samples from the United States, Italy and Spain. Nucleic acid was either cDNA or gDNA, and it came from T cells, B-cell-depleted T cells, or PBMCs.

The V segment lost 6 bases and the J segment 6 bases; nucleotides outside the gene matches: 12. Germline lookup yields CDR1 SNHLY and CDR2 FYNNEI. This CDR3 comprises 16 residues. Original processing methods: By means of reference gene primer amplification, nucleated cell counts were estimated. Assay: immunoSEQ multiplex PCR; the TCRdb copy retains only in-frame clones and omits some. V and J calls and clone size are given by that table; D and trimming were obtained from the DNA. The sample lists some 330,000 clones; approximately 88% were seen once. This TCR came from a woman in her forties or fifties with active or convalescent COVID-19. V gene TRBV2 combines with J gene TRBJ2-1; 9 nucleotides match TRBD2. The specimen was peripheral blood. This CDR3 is CASRPPRSSGGNEQFF. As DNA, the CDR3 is TGTGCCAGCAGACCTCCCCGGAGTAGCGGGGGCAATGAGCAGTTCTTC.